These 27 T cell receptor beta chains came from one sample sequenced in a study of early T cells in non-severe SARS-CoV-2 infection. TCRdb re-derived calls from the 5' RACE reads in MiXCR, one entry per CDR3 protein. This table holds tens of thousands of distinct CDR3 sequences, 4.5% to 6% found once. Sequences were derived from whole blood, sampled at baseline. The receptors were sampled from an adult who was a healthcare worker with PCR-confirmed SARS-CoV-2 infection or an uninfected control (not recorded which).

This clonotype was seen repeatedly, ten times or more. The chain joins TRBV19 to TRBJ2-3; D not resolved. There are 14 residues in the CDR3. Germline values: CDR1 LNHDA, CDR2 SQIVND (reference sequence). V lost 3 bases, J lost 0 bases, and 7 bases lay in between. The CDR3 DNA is TGTGCCAGTAGTATGGCAGCAAGCACAGATACGCAGTATTTT. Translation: CASSMAASTDTQYF.

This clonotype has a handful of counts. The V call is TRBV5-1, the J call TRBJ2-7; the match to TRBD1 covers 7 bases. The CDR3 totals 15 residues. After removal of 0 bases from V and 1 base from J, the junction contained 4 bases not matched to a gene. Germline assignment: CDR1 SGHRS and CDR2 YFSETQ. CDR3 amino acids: CASSLDGTESYEQYF. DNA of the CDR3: TGCGCCAGCAGCTTGGATGGGACAGAGTCCTACGAGCAGTACTTC.

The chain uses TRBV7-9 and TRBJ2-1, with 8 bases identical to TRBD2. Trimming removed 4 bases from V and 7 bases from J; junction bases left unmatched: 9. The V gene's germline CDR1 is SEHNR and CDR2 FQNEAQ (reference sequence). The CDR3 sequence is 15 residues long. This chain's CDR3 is CASSSGGVARNEQFF. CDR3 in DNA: TGTGCCAGCAGCTCCGGGGGGGTCGCGCGGAATGAGCAGTTCTTC.

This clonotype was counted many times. The CDR3 DNA follows: TGCAGTGCTAGCGACCGACTGAATCCCTACGAGCAGTACTTC. Translation: CSASDRLNPYEQYF. The J gene is TRBJ2-7, the V gene TRBV20-1; D ambiguous. CDR1 DFQATT and CDR2 SNEGSKA come from the germline V gene (reference sequence). V shed 3 bases and J shed 2 bases, with 14 bases lying between them. This CDR3 is built from 14 residues.

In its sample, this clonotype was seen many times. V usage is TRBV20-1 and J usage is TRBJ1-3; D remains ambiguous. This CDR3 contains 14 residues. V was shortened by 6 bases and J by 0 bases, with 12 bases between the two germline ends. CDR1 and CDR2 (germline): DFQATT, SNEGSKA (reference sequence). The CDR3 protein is CSASVTGSGNTIYF. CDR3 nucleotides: TGCAGTGCCAGCGTAACTGGCTCTGGAAACACCATATATTTT.

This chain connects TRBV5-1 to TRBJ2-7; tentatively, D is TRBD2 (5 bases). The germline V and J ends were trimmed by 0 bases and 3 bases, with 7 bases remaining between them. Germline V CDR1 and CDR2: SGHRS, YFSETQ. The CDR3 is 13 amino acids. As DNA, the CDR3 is TGCGCCAGCAGCTTGGGGGAGCTCTACGAGCAGTACTTC. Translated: CASSLGELYEQYF.

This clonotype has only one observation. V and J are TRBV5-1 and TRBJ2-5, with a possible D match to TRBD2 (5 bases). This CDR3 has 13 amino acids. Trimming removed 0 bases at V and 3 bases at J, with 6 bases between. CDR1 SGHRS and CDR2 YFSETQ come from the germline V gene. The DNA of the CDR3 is TGCGCCAGCAGCTTGGTGAGGGAAGAGACCCAGTACTTC. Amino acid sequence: CASSLVREETQYF.

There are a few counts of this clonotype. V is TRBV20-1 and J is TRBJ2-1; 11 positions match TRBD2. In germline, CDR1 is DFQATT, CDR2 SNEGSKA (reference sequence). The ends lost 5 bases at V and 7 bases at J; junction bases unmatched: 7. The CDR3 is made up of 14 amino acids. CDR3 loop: CSAPLAGGWNEQFF. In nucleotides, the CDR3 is TGCAGTGCTCCCTTAGCGGGGGGGTGGAATGAGCAGTTCTTC.

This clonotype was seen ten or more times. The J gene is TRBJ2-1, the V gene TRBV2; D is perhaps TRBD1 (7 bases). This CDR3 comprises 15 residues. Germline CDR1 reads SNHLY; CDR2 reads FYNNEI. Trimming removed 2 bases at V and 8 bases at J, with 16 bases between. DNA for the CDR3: TGTGCCAGCAGTGAAAAGGGGGGACAGAAGGATGAGCAGTTCTTC. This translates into CASSEKGGQKDEQFF.

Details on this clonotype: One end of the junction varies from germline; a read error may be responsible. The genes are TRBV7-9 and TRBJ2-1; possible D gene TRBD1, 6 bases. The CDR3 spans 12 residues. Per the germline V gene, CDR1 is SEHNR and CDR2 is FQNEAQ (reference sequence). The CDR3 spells CASSSRGNDQFF. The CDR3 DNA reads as TGTGCCAGCAGCTCCAGGGGCAATGATCAGTTCTTC. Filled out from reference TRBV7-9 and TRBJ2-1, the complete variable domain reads DTGVSQNPRHKITKRGQNVTFRCDPISEHNRLYWYRQTLGQGPEFLTYFQNEAQLEKSRLLSDRFSAERPKGSFSTLEIQRTEQGDSAMYLCASSSRGNDQFFGPGTRLTVL.

The CDR3 region has the DNA TGTATCTCGCCCGGGGCCCCCAGACCCCTCCACTTT. Encoded protein: CISPGAPRPLHF. The rearrangement links TRBV7-5 to TRBJ1-6; the table's D call TRBD1 went unverified against the DNA. TRBV7-5 is a documented pseudogene. The CDR3 length is 12 residues.

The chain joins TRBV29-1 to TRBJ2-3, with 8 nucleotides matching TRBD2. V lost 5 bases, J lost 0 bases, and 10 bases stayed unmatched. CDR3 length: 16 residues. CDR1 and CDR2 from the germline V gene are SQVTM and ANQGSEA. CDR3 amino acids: CSVSGLRGESTDTQYF. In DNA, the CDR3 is TGCAGCGTTTCAGGCCTGCGGGGGGAGAGCACAGATACGCAGTATTTT.

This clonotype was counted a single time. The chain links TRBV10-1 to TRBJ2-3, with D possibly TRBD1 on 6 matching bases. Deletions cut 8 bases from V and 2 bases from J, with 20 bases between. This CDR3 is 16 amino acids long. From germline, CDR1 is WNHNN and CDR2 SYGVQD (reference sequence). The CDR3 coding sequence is TGCGCCAGCTCCTCGGGAACGGGACACAACACAGATACGCAGTATTTT. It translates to CASSSGTGHNTDTQYF.

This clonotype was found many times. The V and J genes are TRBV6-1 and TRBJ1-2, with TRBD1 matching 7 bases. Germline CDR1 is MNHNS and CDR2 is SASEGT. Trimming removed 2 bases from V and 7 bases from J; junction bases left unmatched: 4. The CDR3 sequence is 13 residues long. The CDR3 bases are TGTGCCAGCAGTGAACAGGGGGGCGCTGGCTACACCTTC. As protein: CASSEQGGAGYTF.

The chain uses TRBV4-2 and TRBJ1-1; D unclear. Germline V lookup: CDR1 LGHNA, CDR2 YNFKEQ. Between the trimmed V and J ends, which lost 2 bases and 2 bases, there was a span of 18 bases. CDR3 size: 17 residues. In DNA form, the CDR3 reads TGTGCCAGCAGCCAACCCTTATTGAGGGTCCAAAACACTGAAGCTTTCTTT. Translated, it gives CASSQPLLRVQNTEAFF.

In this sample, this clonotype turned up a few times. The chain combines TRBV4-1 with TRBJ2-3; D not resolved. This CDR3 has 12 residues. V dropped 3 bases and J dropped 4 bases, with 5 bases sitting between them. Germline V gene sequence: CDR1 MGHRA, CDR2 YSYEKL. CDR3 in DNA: TGCGCCAGCAGCCACAGACCAGATACGCAGTATTTT. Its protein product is CASSHRPDTQYF.

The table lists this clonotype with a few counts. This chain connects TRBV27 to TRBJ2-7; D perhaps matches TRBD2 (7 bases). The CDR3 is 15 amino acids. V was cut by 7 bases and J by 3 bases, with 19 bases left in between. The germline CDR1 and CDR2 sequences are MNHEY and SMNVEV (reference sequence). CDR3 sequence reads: CASIQSRGAGYEQYF. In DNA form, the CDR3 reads TGTGCCAGCATTCAGAGCCGGGGGGCTGGCTACGAGCAGTACTTC.

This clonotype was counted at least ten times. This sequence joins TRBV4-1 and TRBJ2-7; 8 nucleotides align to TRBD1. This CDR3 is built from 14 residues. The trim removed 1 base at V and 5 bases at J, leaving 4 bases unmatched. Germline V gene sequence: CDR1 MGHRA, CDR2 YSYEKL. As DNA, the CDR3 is TGCGCCAGCAGCCAAGCCCAGGACAGGGACGAGCAGTACTTC. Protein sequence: CASSQAQDRDEQYF.

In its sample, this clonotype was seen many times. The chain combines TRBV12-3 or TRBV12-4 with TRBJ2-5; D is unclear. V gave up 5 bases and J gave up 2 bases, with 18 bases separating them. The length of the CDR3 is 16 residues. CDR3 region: CASSLLPTVLQETQYF. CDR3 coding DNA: TGTGCCAGCAGTCTTCTCCCAACTGTACTACAAGAGACCCAGTACTTC.

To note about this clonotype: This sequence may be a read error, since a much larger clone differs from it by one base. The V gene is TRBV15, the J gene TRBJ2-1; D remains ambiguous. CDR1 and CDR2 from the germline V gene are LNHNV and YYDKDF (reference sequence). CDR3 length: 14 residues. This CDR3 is CATCSSPSFNEQFF. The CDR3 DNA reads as TGTGCCACCTGCAGCAGTCCTTCGTTCAATGAGCAGTTCTTC.

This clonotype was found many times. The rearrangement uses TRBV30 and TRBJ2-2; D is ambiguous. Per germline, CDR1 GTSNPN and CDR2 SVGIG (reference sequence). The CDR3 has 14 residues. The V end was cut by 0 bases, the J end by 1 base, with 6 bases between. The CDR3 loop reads CAWSVDWNTGELFF. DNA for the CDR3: TGTGCCTGGAGTGTAGATTGGAACACCGGGGAGCTGTTTTTT.

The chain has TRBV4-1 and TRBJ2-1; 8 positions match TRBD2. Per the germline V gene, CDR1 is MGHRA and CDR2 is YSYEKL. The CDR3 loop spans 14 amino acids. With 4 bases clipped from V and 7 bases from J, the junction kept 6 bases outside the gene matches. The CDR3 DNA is TGCGCCAGCAGCCGAGTGACTAGCGAGAATGAGCAGTTCTTC. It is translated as CASSRVTSENEQFF.

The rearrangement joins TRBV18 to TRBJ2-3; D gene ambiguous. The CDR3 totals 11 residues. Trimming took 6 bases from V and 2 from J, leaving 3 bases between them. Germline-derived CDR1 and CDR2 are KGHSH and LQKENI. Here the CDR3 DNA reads TGTGCCAGCTCCGCCACAGATACGCAGTATTTT. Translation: CASSATDTQYF. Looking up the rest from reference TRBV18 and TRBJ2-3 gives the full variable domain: NAGVMQNPRHLVRRRGQEARLRCSPMKGHSHVYWYRQLPEEGLKFMVYLQKENIIDESGMPKERFSAEFPKEGPSILRIQQVVRGDSAAYFCASSATDTQYFGPGTRLTVL.

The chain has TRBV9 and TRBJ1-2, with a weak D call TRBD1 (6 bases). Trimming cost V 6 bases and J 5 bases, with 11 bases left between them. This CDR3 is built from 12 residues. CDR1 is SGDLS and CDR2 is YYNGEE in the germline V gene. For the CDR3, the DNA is TGTGCCAGCAAACAGGGCCCTTATGGCTACACCTTC. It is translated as CASKQGPYGYTF.

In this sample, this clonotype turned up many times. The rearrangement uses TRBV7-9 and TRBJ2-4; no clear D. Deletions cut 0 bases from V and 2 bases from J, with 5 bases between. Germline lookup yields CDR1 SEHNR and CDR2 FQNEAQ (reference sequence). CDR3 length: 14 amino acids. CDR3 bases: TGTGCCAGCAGCTTAGCAGGGTCCAAAAACATTCAGTACTTC. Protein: CASSLAGSKNIQYF.

The CDR3 DNA sequence: TGTGCCAGCAGTTCTGACAGGGAAGGTCATCAGCCCCAGCATTTT. Amino acids: CASSSDREGHQPQHF. The chain employs TRBV6-5 and TRBJ1-5; 7 nucleotides match TRBD1. The CDR3 extends over 15 amino acids. The V gene end was trimmed by 4 bases and the J gene end by 5 bases; junction bases not matched to a gene: 8. The germline CDR1 and CDR2 sequences are MNHEY and SVGAGI.

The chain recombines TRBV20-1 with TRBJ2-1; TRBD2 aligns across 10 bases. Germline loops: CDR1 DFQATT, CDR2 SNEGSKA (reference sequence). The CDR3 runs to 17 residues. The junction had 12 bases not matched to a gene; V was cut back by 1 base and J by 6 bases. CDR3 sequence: CSARVPDLAGEVNEQFF. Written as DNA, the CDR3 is TGCAGTGCTAGAGTACCCGACCTAGCGGGAGAGGTCAATGAGCAGTTCTTC.